A selection of T cell receptor beta chains follows, all from one sample in a study of response to subunit inactivated influenza vaccine. MiXCR, applied by TCRdb to the RT-PCR reads, yields one record per CDR3 protein. Found here are 600,000 to 850,000 distinct CDR3 sequences, around 15% of them singletons; the top ten hold 6.5% to 8%. Sample: PBMCs from blood, taken 14 to 15 days before vaccination. The receptors were gathered from a man in his fifties or sixties who received an inactivated influenza vaccine. The CDR3 runs from the conserved cysteine through the conserved F or W. The order of the fields is D gene, J gene, V gene, clone size, CDR3 protein, CDR3 DNA. A D gene is named only where the DNA matches it firmly. Clone size is not always given. Where it is, it says once, few, many or a class for expanded clones.

D: -
J: TRBJ2-1
V: TRBV25-1
size: -
CDR3: CASSGQRHNEQFF
DNA: TGTGCCAGCAGTGGTCAGAGACACAATGAGCAGTTCTTC

D: -
J: TRBJ1-1
V: TRBV4-1
size: -
CDR3: CASSQDNPDQAFF
DNA: TGCGCCAGCAGCCAAGATAATCCGGACCAAGCTTTCTTT

D: -
J: TRBJ2-3
V: TRBV5-1
size: few
CDR3: CASSLEQITDTQYF
DNA: TGCGCCAGCAGCTTGGAACAAATCACAGATACGCAGTATTTT

D: TRBD1
J: TRBJ1-5
V: TRBV19
size: few
CDR3: CASTDNRGQPQHF
DNA: TGTGCCAGTACAGATAACAGGGGCCAGCCCCAGCATTTT

D: TRBD1
J: TRBJ2-5
V: TRBV28
size: -
CDR3: CASSPGQAPSQETQYF
DNA: TGTGCCAGCAGTCCCGGACAGGCGCCCAGTCAAGAGACCCAGTACTTC

D: -
J: TRBJ2-5
V: TRBV7-2
size: many
CDR3: CASSPSNQETQYF
DNA: TGTGCCAGCAGCCCTAGCAATCAAGAGACCCAGTACTTC

D: -
J: TRBJ1-1
V: TRBV20-1
size: few
CDR3: CSARSGGGVTEAFF
DNA: TGCAGTGCTAGATCCGGCGGGGGGGTCACTGAAGCTTTCTTT

D: TRBD2
J: TRBJ2-7
V: TRBV20-1
size: few
CDR3: CSASAGRSYEQYF
DNA: TGCAGTGCTAGCGCCGGGAGGAGTTACGAGCAGTACTTC

D: -
J: TRBJ2-7
V: TRBV24-1
size: -
CDR3: CATSDSGRNHEQYF
DNA: TGTGCCACCAGTGATTCGGGCAGGAACCACGAGCAGTACTTC

D: -
J: TRBJ1-1
V: TRBV5-1
size: few
CDR3: CASSPLSENTEAFF
DNA: TGCGCCAGCAGCCCACTGAGTGAGAACACTGAAGCTTTCTTT

D: TRBD2
J: TRBJ2-1
V: TRBV6-2/TRBV6-3
size: many
CDR3: CASSYSIGLAGAAGALNEQFF
DNA: TGTGCCAGCAGTTACTCGATAGGACTAGCGGGAGCCGCGGGAGCCCTCAATGAGCAGTTCTTC

D: -
J: TRBJ2-5
V: TRBV7-9
size: few
CDR3: CASSLVQAKETQYF
DNA: TGTGCCAGCAGCTTAGTACAGGCCAAAGAGACCCAGTACTTC

D: -
J: TRBJ2-7
V: TRBV20-1
size: -
CDR3: CSGSGTLEQYF
DNA: TGCAGTGGTTCCGGGACCCTCGAGCAGTACTTC

D: -
J: TRBJ2-7
V: TRBV4-3
size: -
CDR3: CASSQDPAQGTYEQYF
DNA: TGCGCCAGCAGCCAAGATCCAGCCCAGGGTACCTACGAGCAGTACTTC

D: -
J: TRBJ2-5
V: TRBV6-2/TRBV6-3
size: few
CDR3: CASRPGIPRGETQYF
DNA: TGTGCCAGCAGGCCCGGGATCCCTAGGGGAGAGACCCAGTACTTC

D: -
J: TRBJ2-7
V: TRBV7-6
size: -
CDR3: CASSLGAGEPYEQYF
DNA: TGTGCCAGCAGCTTAGGGGCAGGGGAGCCCTACGAGCAGTACTTC

D: -
J: TRBJ2-1
V: TRBV5-1
size: many
CDR3: CASSLEAASYNEQFF
DNA: TGCGCCAGCAGCTTGGAAGCGGCCTCCTACAATGAGCAGTTCTTC

D: TRBD1
J: TRBJ2-7
V: TRBV25-1
size: -
CDR3: CASSESNRGTNEQYF
DNA: TGTGCCAGCAGTGAGTCGAACAGGGGCACCAACGAGCAGTACTTC

D: -
J: TRBJ2-5
V: TRBV5-1
size: -
CDR3: CASSPQRLQETQYF
DNA: TGCGCCAGCAGCCCTCAACGGCTCCAAGAGACCCAGTACTTC

D: TRBD2
J: TRBJ2-7
V: TRBV12-3/TRBV12-4
size: few
CDR3: CASSPISGSGYEQYF
DNA: TGTGCCAGCAGTCCCATTAGCGGGAGCGGCTACGAGCAGTACTTC

D: TRBD2
J: TRBJ2-3
V: TRBV28
size: -
CDR3: CASSWEGSDTQYF
DNA: TGTGCCAGCAGTTGGGAGGGATCAGATACGCAGTATTTT

D: -
J: TRBJ2-7
V: TRBV9
size: few
CDR3: CASSVGGEAGSSYEQYF
DNA: TGTGCCAGCAGCGTAGGAGGTGAGGCGGGTAGCTCCTACGAGCAGTACTTC

D: -
J: TRBJ1-5
V: TRBV10-3
size: many
CDR3: CANPSGHLTNQPQHF
DNA: TGTGCCAACCCGTCGGGACATCTCACCAATCAGCCCCAGCATTTT

D: -
J: TRBJ1-2
V: TRBV2
size: -
CDR3: CASRHDVSWGSYTF
DNA: TGTGCCAGTCGACACGATGTCAGCTGGGGGAGCTACACCTTC

D: TRBD2
J: TRBJ2-2
V: TRBV20-1
size: -
CDR3: CSAEGLGAGELFF
DNA: TGCAGTGCAGAGGGACTAGGCGCCGGGGAGCTGTTTTTT

D: TRBD2
J: TRBJ2-3
V: TRBV28
size: many
CDR3: CASSLAGGSSDTQYF
DNA: TGTGCCAGCAGTTTAGCGGGAGGGTCCTCGGATACGCAGTATTTT

D: TRBD1
J: TRBJ2-1
V: TRBV7-2
size: few
CDR3: CASNLDRQYNEQFF
DNA: TGTGCCAGCAACCTGGACAGGCAGTACAATGAGCAGTTCTTC

D: TRBD1
J: TRBJ1-2
V: TRBV2
size: -
CDR3: CASNLGQIYGYTF
DNA: TGTGCCAGCAACCTGGGACAGATCTATGGCTACACCTTC

D: -
J: TRBJ2-1
V: TRBV6-2/TRBV6-3
size: -
CDR3: CASSYLQGNYNEQFF
DNA: TGTGCCAGCAGTTATTTACAGGGAAACTACAATGAGCAGTTCTTC

D: -
J: TRBJ1-2
V: TRBV7-2
size: few
CDR3: CASSPEAGVYGYTF
DNA: TGTGCCAGCAGCCCCGAAGCGGGGGTTTATGGCTACACCTTC

D: TRBD2
J: TRBJ2-1
V: TRBV5-1
size: few
CDR3: CASSVAGENEQFF
DNA: TGCGCCAGCAGCGTAGCGGGAGAGAATGAGCAGTTCTTC

D: -
J: TRBJ2-7
V: TRBV7-9
size: few
CDR3: CASSLFAAPSYEQYF
DNA: TGTGCCAGCAGCTTATTTGCGGCCCCCTCCTACGAGCAGTACTTC

D: -
J: TRBJ2-1
V: TRBV28
size: few
CDR3: CASNTQASSYNEQFF
DNA: TGTGCCAGCAATACTCAAGCCAGCTCCTACAATGAGCAGTTCTTC

D: TRBD2
J: TRBJ2-1
V: TRBV5-5
size: many
CDR3: CASSLGSSGGNEQFF
DNA: TGTGCCAGCAGCTTGGGGTCTAGCGGGGGGAATGAGCAGTTCTTC

D: -
J: TRBJ2-1
V: TRBV25-1
size: -
CDR3: CASSTQGYNEQFF
DNA: TGTGCCAGCAGTACACAGGGTTACAATGAGCAGTTCTTC

D: -
J: TRBJ2-7
V: TRBV20-1
size: -
CDR3: CSARYPREYEQYF
DNA: TGCAGTGCTAGATACCCCCGGGAGTACGAGCAGTACTTC

D: -
J: TRBJ2-2
V: TRBV5-1
size: many
CDR3: CASSSGDPSHGELFF
DNA: TGCGCCAGCAGCTCAGGGGACCCCTCCCACGGGGAGCTGTTTTTT

D: -
J: TRBJ1-1
V: TRBV10-1
size: few
CDR3: CASSDQEGTEAFF
DNA: TGCGCCAGCAGTGACCAAGAGGGGACTGAAGCTTTCTTT

D: TRBD1
J: TRBJ1-5
V: TRBV24-1
size: -
CDR3: CATSDSGRGHGNQPQHF
DNA: TGTGCCACCAGTGATTCGGGCAGGGGGCATGGCAATCAGCCCCAGCATTTT

D: TRBD1
J: TRBJ1-2
V: TRBV5-1
size: few
CDR3: CASSHPGTGGYTF
DNA: TGCGCCAGCAGCCACCCCGGGACAGGGGGCTACACCTTC

D: TRBD2
J: TRBJ2-7
V: TRBV25-1
size: few
CDR3: CASSSGSISEQYF
DNA: TGTGCCAGCAGTAGCGGGAGTATTTCCGAGCAGTACTTC

D: -
J: TRBJ2-3
V: TRBV2
size: -
CDR3: CASSDAGTDTQYF
DNA: TGTGCCAGCAGTGATGCGGGGACAGATACGCAGTATTTT

D: -
J: TRBJ2-1
V: TRBV7-2
size: few
CDR3: CASSLSADSYNEQFF
DNA: TGTGCCAGCAGCCTCAGCGCTGACTCCTACAATGAGCAGTTCTTC